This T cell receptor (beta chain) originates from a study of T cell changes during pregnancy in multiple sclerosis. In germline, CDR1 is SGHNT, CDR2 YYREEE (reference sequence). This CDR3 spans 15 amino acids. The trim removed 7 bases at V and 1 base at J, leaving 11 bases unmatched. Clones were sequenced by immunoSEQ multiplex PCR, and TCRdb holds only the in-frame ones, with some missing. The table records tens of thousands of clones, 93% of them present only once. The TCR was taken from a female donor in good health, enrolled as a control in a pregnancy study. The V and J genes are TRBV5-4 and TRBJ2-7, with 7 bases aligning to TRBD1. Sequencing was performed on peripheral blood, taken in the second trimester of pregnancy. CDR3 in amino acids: CASSRPGTESYEQYF. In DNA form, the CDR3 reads TGTGCCAGCTCACGCCCGGGGACAGAATCCTACGAGCAGTACTTC.